This is a list of T cell receptor beta chains from one sample in a study of shared clonotypes between healthy human individuals. Clones were sequenced by immunoSEQ multiplex PCR, and TCRdb holds only the in-frame ones, with some missing. The data hold about 2.2 million clones, with over 85% observed a single time. The specimen was naive CD8+ T cells from PBMCs. These receptor sequences come from a man between 18 and 35 years old in good health. Some clones in this sample may be carry-over from other donors' samples. CDR3s include the opening cysteine and the closing phenylalanine or tryptophan. D genes are given only for firm matches. Clone size is shown for a subset of rows, as once, few, many or a class of expanded clone.

clone size	D gene	V gene	J gene	CDR3 protein	CDR3 DNA
.	.	TRBV27	TRBJ2-6	CASSLRGTGANVLTF	TGTGCCAGCAGTTTACGGGGGACTGGGGCCAACGTCCTGACTTTC
.	TRBD1	TRBV6-4	TRBJ2-1	CASRGQASSYNEQFF	TGTGCCAGCAGGGGACAGGCAAGCTCCTACAATGAGCAGTTCTTC
.	TRBD1	TRBV9	TRBJ2-7	CASSVGGTGTYEQYF	TGTGCCAGCAGCGTAGGAGGGACAGGTACTTACGAGCAGTACTTC
.	.	TRBV6-5	TRBJ2-3	CASTPMEPTDTQYF	TGTGCCAGCACCCCTATGGAGCCCACAGATACGCAGTATTTT
.	.	TRBV29-1	TRBJ1-1	CSVGGTGGNTEAFF	TGCAGCGTTGGAGGAACTGGGGGAAACACTGAAGCTTTCTTT
once	.	TRBV7-9	TRBJ1-1	CASSAGPLQEVF	TGTGCCAGCAGCGCTGGACCTTTACAGGAGGTCTTT
.	TRBD2	TRBV15	TRBJ2-7	CATSRLEAGGDEQYF	TGTGCCACCAGCAGATTGGAAGCGGGAGGGGACGAGCAGTACTTC
.	TRBD2	TRBV2	TRBJ2-7	CASSPLADNSYEQYF	TGTGCCAGCAGTCCCCTAGCGGACAACTCCTACGAGCAGTACTTC
.	.	TRBV19	TRBJ2-1	CASSIAGAVNEQFF	TGTGCCAGTAGTATAGCGGGAGCCGTCAATGAGCAGTTCTTC
.	.	TRBV5-6	TRBJ1-1	CASSLAWGMNTEAFF	TGTGCCAGCAGCTTGGCCTGGGGGATGAACACTGAAGCTTTCTTT
.	.	TRBV7-9	TRBJ1-3	CASSTGRNTIYF	TGTGCCAGCAGCACGGGCAGAAACACCATATATTTT
.	.	TRBV7-9	TRBJ2-7	CASSNLGAKISYEQYF	TGTGCCAGCAGCAACTTAGGGGCTAAAATTTCCTACGAGCAGTACTTC
.	TRBD1	TRBV27	TRBJ1-2	CASSLFHRGGNGYTF	TGTGCCAGCAGTTTATTTCACAGGGGGGGAAATGGCTACACCTTC
.	TRBD1	TRBV6-6	TRBJ1-2	CASSHAGTDGYTF	TGTGCCAGCAGTCACGCCGGGACAGATGGCTACACCTTC
.	.	TRBV9	TRBJ2-7	CASSPGQTYEQYF	TGTGCCAGCAGCCCCGGACAGACCTACGAGCAGTACTTC
.	.	TRBV28	TRBJ2-1	CASSYPHRSGQPEQFF	TGTGCCAGCAGTTACCCCCATCGATCTGGGCAGCCTGAGCAGTTCTTC
.	TRBD1	TRBV25-1	TRBJ1-1	CASSGAGGAFF	TGTGCCAGCAGTGGGGCAGGGGGAGCTTTCTTT
.	.	TRBV7-3	TRBJ2-5	CASSNGPRETQYF	TGTGCCAGCAGCAACGGACCCCGAGAGACCCAGTACTTC
.	TRBD2	TRBV2	TRBJ2-1	CASSPGLADYNEQFF	TGTGCCAGCAGCCCGGGACTAGCGGATTACAATGAGCAGTTCTTC
.	.	TRBV14	TRBJ1-2	CASSQRSDSIFGYTF	TGTGCCAGCAGCCAACGGTCGGACAGCATTTTTGGCTACACCTTC
.	.	TRBV6-6	TRBJ1-1	CASSLSGGLTEAFF	TGTGCCAGCAGCCTTAGCGGCGGACTAACTGAAGCTTTCTTT
.	.	TRBV2	TRBJ2-7	CASTPGVGYEQYF	TGTGCCAGCACGCCAGGGGTGGGGTACGAGCAGTACTTC
.	TRBD1	TRBV9	TRBJ2-1	CASSAGQGSYNEQFF	TGTGCCAGCAGCGCTGGACAGGGTTCCTACAATGAGCAGTTCTTC
.	.	TRBV19	TRBJ1-5	CASSMGTRLSPQHF	TGTGCCAGTAGTATGGGGACACGTCTGTCGCCCCAGCATTTT
.	.	TRBV27	TRBJ1-1	CASSLWGFNTEAFF	TGTGCCAGCAGTTTGTGGGGGTTTAACACTGAAGCTTTCTTT
.	.	TRBV4-1	TRBJ1-1	CASSPRVGTEAFF	TGCGCCAGCAGCCCCCGTGTGGGAACTGAAGCTTTCTTT
once	.	TRBV27	TRBJ2-1	CASSFRGSSYNEQFF	TGTGCCAGCAGTTTCAGGGGCAGTAGCTACAATGAGCAGTTCTTC
.	.	TRBV15	TRBJ2-7	CATSPPDSPYEQYF	TGTGCCACCAGCCCCCCGGACAGTCCCTACGAGCAGTACTTC
.	.	TRBV9	TRBJ2-5	CASSVGGLETQYF	TGTGCCAGCAGCGTGGGGGGGCTCGAGACCCAGTACTTC
.	TRBD2	TRBV6-5	TRBJ2-5	CASSYSEAGRETQYF	TGTGCCAGCAGTTACTCGGAAGCGGGGCGAGAGACCCAGTACTTC
.	.	TRBV6-1	TRBJ2-4	CASSPHRGSDIQYF	TGTGCCAGCAGCCCCCATCGGGGAAGTGACATTCAGTACTTC
.	.	TRBV6-1	TRBJ1-1	CASSEVWGSTEAFF	TGTGCCAGCAGTGAAGTTTGGGGTTCGACCGAAGCTTTCTTT
.	TRBD1	TRBV7-9	TRBJ1-5	CASSKTGGRNQPQHF	TGTGCCAGCAGTAAAACAGGGGGCCGAAATCAGCCCCAGCATTTT
once	.	TRBV7-9	TRBJ1-3	CASSSRAGGTGNTIYF	TGTGCCAGCAGCTCTAGGGCTGGGGGAACTGGAAACACCATATATTTT
.	.	TRBV19	TRBJ1-5	CASKETRGANQPQHF	TGTGCCAGTAAAGAGACCCGGGGGGCCAATCAGCCCCAGCATTTT
.	TRBD1	TRBV11-2	TRBJ2-5	CASSSYGTGEGETQYF	TGTGCCAGCAGCTCTTACGGGACAGGGGAAGGGGAGACCCAGTACTTC
.	.	TRBV4-1	TRBJ1-2	CASSQDGPLIALEGYTF	TGCGCCAGCAGCCAAGATGGCCCTTTGATCGCGTTGGAGGGCTACACCTTC
.	TRBD2	TRBV5-6	TRBJ2-5	CASSLAGGQETQYF	TGTGCCAGCAGCTTGGCCGGGGGGCAAGAGACCCAGTACTTC